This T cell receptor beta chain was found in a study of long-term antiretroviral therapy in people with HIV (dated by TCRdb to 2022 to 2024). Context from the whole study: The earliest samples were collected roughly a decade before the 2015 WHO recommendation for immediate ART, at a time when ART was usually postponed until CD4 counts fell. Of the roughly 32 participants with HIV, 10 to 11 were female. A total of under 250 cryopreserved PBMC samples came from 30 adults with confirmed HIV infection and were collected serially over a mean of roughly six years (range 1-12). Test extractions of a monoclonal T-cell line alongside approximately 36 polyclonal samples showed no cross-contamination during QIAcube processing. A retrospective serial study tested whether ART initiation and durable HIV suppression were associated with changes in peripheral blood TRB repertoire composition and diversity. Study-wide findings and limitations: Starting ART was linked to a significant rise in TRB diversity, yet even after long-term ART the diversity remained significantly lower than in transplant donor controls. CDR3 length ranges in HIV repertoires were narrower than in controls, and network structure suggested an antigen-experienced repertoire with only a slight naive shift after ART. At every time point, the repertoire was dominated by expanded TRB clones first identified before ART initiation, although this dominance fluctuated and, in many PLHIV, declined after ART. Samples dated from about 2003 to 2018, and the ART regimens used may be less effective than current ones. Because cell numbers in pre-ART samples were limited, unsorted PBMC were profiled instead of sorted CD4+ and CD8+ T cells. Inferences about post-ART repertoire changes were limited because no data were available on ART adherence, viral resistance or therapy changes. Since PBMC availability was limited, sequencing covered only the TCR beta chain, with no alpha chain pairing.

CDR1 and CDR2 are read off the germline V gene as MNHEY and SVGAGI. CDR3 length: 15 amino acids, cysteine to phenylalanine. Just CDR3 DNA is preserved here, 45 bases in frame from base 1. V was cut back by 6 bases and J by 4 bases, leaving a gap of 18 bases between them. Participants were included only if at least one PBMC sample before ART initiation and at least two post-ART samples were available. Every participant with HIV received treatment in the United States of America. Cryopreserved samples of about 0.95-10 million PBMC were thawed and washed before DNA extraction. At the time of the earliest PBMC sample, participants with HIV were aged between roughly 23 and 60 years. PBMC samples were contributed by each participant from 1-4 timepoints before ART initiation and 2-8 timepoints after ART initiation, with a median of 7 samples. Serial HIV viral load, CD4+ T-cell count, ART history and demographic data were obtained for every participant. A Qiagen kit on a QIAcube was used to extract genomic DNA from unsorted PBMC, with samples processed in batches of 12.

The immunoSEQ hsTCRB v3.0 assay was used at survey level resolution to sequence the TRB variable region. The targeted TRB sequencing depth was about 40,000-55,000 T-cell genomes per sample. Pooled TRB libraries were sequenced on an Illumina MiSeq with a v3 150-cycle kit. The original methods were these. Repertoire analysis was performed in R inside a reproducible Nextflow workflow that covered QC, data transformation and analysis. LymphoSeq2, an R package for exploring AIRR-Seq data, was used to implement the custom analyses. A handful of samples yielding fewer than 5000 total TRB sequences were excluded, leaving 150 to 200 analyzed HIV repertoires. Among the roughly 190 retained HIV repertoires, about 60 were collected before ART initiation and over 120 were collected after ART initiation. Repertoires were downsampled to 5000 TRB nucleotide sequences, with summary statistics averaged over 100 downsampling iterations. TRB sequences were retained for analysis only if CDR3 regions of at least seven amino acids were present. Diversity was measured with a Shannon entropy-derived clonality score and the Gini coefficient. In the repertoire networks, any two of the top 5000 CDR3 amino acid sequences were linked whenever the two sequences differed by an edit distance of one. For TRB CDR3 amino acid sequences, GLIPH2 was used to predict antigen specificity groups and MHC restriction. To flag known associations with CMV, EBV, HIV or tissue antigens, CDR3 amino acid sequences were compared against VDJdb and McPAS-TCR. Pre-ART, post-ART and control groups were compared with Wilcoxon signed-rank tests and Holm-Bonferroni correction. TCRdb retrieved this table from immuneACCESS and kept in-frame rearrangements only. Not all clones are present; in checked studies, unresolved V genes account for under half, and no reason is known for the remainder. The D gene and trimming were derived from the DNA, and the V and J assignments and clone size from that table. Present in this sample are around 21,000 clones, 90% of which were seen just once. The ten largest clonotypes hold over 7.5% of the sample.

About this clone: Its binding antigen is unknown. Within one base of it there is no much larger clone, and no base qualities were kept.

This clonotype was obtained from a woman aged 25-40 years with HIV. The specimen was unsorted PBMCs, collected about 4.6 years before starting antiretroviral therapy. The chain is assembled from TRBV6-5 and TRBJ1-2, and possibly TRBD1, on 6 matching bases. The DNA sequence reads TGTGCCAGCAGGCAAGGCTTCACAGGGAGCTATGGCTACACCTTC. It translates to CASRQGFTGSYGYTF.